The 17 T cell receptor beta chains reported below all come from one sample, sequenced in a study of blood T cell repertoires in COVID-19. Assay: immunoSEQ multiplex PCR; the TCRdb copy retains only in-frame clones and omits some. In the table there are roughly 120,000 clones, about 90% of which are singletons. The sample taken for sequencing was peripheral blood. Receptor source: a man between 65 and 79 years old who had recovered from COVID-19.

The chain joins TRBV5-5 to TRBJ2-2; 7 bases map to TRBD1. With V trimmed by 0 bases and J by 3 bases, 2 bases remained unmatched. The CDR3 covers 15 residues. Germline CDR1 reads SGHKS; CDR2 reads YYEKEE (reference sequence). The CDR3 DNA reads as TGTGCCAGCAGCTTGGACAGGGGAGACACCGGGGAGCTGTTTTTT. As protein: CASSLDRGDTGELFF. The variable domain in full, completed from reference TRBV5-5 and TRBJ2-2, reads DAGVTQSPTHLIKTRGQQVTLRCSPISGHKSVSWYQQVLGQGPQFIFQYYEKEERGRGNFPDRFSARQFPNYSSELNVNALLLGDSALYLCASSLDRGDTGELFFGEGSRLTVL.

The table lists this clone with a count of one. This chain connects TRBV7-9 to TRBJ1-3; D call uncertain. Trimming removed 7 bases from V and 4 bases from J, with 5 bases in between. The CDR3 totals 11 residues. In germline, CDR1 is SEHNR, CDR2 FQNEAQ (reference sequence). In nucleotides, the CDR3 is TGTGCCAGCACAGCCGGAAACACCATATATTTT. Translated: CASTAGNTIYF.

This clone was observed at least ten times. The chain combines TRBV2 with TRBJ2-1; TRBD2 matches 8 bases. Germline loops: CDR1 SNHLY, CDR2 FYNNEI. V shed 5 bases and J 5 bases; nucleotides not matched to a gene: 5. The CDR3 sequence is 14 residues long. CDR3 residues: CASSSISGNNEQFF. Here the CDR3 DNA reads TGTGCCAGCAGTTCGATTAGCGGGAACAATGAGCAGTTCTTC. Based on the CDR3 plus reference TRBV2 and TRBJ2-1, the full variable domain is EPEVTQTPSHQVTQMGQEVILRCVPISNHLYFYWYRQILGQKVEFLVSFYNNEISEKSEIFDDQFSVERPDGSNFTLKIRSTKLEDSAMYFCASSSISGNNEQFFGPGTRLTVL.

The rearrangement uses TRBV12-3 or TRBV12-4 and TRBJ1-2; D not certain. The CDR3 is 13 residues long. Trimming left V 2 bases short and J 5 bases short, with 9 bases between. CDR3 region: CASSLQVEYGYTF. CDR3 DNA sequence: TGTGCCAGCAGTTTACAGGTCGAGTATGGCTACACCTTC.

This clone showed up just once. This chain joins TRBV28 and TRBJ2-1, with 9 bases that match TRBD2. With V trimmed by 6 bases and J by 4 bases, 4 bases remained unmatched. Germline V gene lookup returns CDR1 MDHEN and CDR2 SYDVKM. CDR3 length equals 14 residues. Here the CDR3 DNA reads TGTGCCAGCAGGGGCGGGAGGGCGTACAATGAGCAGTTCTTC. Translated, it gives CASRGGRAYNEQFF.

The rearrangement links TRBV10-3 to TRBJ1-2, with D possibly being TRBD1 (5 bases). CDR1 is ENHRY, CDR2 SYGVKD, per germline. This CDR3 comprises 14 residues. With 7 bases removed from V and 4 bases from J, the gap between germline ends came to 16 bases. The CDR3 region has the DNA TGTGCCATCACCCGGACAAGGGAATCCTATGGCTACACCTTC. Translation gives CAITRTRESYGYTF.

Worth noting for this clone: The same CDR3 arises from other DNA sequences in this sample as well. The chain carries TRBV5-1 and TRBJ2-1, with 7 bases fitting TRBD1. Losses at the gene ends were 4 bases for V and 3 bases for J; bases not matched to a gene: 1. The CDR3 totals 13 residues. Germline values: CDR1 SGHRS, CDR2 YFSETQ. CDR3 in amino acids: CASSRDSYNEQFF. As DNA, the CDR3 is TGCGCCAGCAGCCGGGACAGCTACAATGAGCAGTTCTTC.

Written as DNA, the CDR3 is TGCAGCGGATGGACAGGGCCCGGAACTGAAGCTTTCTTT. This codes for CSGWTGPGTEAFF. This chain uses TRBV29-1 with TRBJ1-1, with 8 bases identical to TRBD1. The CDR3 loop spans 13 amino acids. Per the germline V gene, CDR1 is SQVTM and CDR2 is ANQGSEA. Trimming removed 7 bases from V and 5 bases from J; junction bases left unmatched: 9.

This chain uses TRBV3-1 (or the pseudogene TRBV3-2) with TRBJ2-3; D is ambiguous. In germline, CDR1 is LGHDT, CDR2 YNNKEL (reference sequence). Trimming removed 0 bases from V and 9 bases from J, with 16 bases in between. The CDR3 contains 15 residues. The CDR3 DNA is TGTGCCAGCAGCCAAGATCGCAGCACAGCAGGAACGCAGTATTTT. As protein: CASSQDRSTAGTQYF.

This sequence joins TRBV28 and TRBJ1-5, with TRBD1 identical over 10 bases. There are 15 residues in the CDR3. J lost 7 bases, V lost 2 bases, and 5 bases had no gene match. From germline, CDR1 is MDHEN and CDR2 SYDVKM. CDR3 loop: CASSLPGQGWQPQHF. The CDR3 DNA is TGTGCCAGCAGTTTACCGGGACAGGGGTGGCAGCCCCAGCATTTT.

The chain has TRBV29-1 and TRBJ1-5; the D gene is possibly TRBD1 (5 bases). Germline V gene sequence: CDR1 SQVTM, CDR2 ANQGSEA. The V end lost 4 bases, the J end lost 1 base, and 8 bases lay between the germline ends. The CDR3 is 13 amino acids. The CDR3, as DNA: TGCAGCGTTGGACAGCAGAGCAATCAGCCCCAGCATTTT. Translating it yields CSVGQQSNQPQHF.

V and J are TRBV5-1 and TRBJ2-1, with TRBD2 identical over 14 bases. The V gene end was trimmed by 3 bases and the J gene end by 9 bases; junction bases not matched to a gene: 5. The CDR3 spans 15 residues. CDR1 is SGHRS and CDR2 is YFSETQ in the germline V gene. The CDR3, as DNA: TGCGCCAGCAGCTGGGGACTAGCGGGGGACAGTGAGCAGTTCTTC. This codes for CASSWGLAGDSEQFF. The full variable domain, rest sourced from reference TRBV5-1 and TRBJ2-1, is KAGVTQTPRYLIKTRGQQVTLSCSPISGHRSVSWYQQTPGQGLQFLFEYFSETQRNKGNFPGRFSGRQFSNSRSEMNVSTLELGDSALYLCASSWGLAGDSEQFFGPGTRLTVL.

The chain is built from TRBV30 and TRBJ2-1; 7 bases are a match to TRBD1. V was clipped by 7 bases and J by 3 bases; unmatched bases: 9. There are 14 residues in the CDR3. Germline CDR1 reads GTSNPN; CDR2 reads SVGIG (reference sequence). The CDR3 protein is CAFLHRGYYNEQFF. In DNA form, the CDR3 reads TGTGCCTTCCTGCACAGGGGATACTACAATGAGCAGTTCTTC.

This chain joins TRBV12-3 or TRBV12-4 and TRBJ1-2; tentatively, D is TRBD1 (5 bases). V gave up 6 bases and J gave up 4 bases, with 12 bases separating them. The CDR3 totals 13 residues. The CDR3 reads CASRRGIIYGYTF. CDR3 in DNA: TGTGCCAGCAGACGGGGGATCATCTATGGCTACACCTTC.

J is TRBJ2-7 and V is TRBV11-3, with 8 bases aligning to TRBD1. Trimming at V came to 5 bases and at J to 3 bases, leaving 3 bases not matched to a gene. From germline, CDR1 is SGHNT and CDR2 YENEEA. This CDR3 has 13 amino acids. The CDR3 DNA sequence: TGTGCCAGCAGCCAAGACAGGGGCTACGAGCAGTACTTC. Its protein product is CASSQDRGYEQYF. Based on the CDR3 plus reference TRBV11-3 and TRBJ2-7, the full variable domain is EAGVVQSPRYKIIEKKQPVAFWCNPISGHNTLYWYLQNLGQGPELLIRYENEEAVDDSQLPKDRFSAERLKGVDSTLKIQPAELGDSAVYLCASSQDRGYEQYFGPGTRLTVT.

V and J are TRBV11-3 and TRBJ2-2; D perhaps matches TRBD1 (6 bases). CDR3 length: 15 residues. The V end was cut by 5 bases, the J end by 1 base, with 11 bases between. Germline CDR1 SGHNT, CDR2 YENEEA. The CDR3 nucleotides are TGTGCCAGCAGCCCAGGGGCAGTGAACACCGGGGAGCTGTTTTTT. Protein product: CASSPGAVNTGELFF.

This clone appeared once. In DNA form, the CDR3 reads TGTGCCAGCATTCGAACCCCTGGAGGCGAGCAGTACTTC. As protein: CASIRTPGGEQYF. V is TRBV2 and J is TRBJ2-7; possible D gene TRBD2, 5 bases. The germline gives CDR1 SNHLY, CDR2 FYNNEI. This CDR3 spans 13 amino acids. Trimming stripped 7 bases from V and 6 bases from J, with 16 bases between.